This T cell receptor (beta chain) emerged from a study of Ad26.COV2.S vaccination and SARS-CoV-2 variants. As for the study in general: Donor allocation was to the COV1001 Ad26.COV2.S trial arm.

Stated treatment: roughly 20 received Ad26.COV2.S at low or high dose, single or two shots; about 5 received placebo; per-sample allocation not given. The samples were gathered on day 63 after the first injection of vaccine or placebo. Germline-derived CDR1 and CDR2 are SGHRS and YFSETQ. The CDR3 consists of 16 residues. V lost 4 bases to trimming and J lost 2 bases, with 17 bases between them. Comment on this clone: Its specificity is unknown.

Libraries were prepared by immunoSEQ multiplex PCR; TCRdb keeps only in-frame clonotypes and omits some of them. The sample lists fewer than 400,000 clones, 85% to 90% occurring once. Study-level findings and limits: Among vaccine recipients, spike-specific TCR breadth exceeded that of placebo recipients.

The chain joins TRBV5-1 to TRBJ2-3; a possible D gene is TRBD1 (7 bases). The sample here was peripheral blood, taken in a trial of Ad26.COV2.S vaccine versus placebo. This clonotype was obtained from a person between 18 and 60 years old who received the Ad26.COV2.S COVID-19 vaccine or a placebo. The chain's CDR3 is CASSRAEGADTDTQYF. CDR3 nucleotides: TGCGCCAGCAGCCGGGCGGAGGGGGCGGACACAGATACGCAGTATTTT.